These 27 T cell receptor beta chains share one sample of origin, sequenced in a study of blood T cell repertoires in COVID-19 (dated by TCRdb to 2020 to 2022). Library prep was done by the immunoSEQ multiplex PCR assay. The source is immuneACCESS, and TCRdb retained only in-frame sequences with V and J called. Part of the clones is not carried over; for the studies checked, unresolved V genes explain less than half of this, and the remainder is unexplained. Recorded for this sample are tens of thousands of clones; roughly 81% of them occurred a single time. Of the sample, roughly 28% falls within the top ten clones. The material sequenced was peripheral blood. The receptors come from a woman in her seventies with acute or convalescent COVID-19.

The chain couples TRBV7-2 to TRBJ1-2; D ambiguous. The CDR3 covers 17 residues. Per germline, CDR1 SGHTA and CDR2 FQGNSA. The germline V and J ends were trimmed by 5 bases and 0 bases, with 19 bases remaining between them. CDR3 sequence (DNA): TGTGCCAGCAGCCCAGTGACACAGACCAGCTCTAACTATGGCTACACCTTC. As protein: CASSPVTQTSSNYGYTF.

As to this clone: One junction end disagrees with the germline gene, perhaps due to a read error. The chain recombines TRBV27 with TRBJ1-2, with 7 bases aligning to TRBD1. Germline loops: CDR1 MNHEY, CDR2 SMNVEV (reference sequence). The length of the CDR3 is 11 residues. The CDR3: CASSTTGAFFF. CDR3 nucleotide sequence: TGTGCCAGCAGTACCACAGGGGCGTTTTTCTTC.

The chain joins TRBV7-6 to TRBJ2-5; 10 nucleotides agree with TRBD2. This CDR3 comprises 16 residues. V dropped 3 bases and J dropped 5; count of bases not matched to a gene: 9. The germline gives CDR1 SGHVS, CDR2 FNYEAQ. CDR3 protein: CASSLDALAGRETQYF. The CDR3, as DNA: TGTGCCAGCAGCTTGGATGCACTAGCGGGACGTGAGACCCAGTACTTC.

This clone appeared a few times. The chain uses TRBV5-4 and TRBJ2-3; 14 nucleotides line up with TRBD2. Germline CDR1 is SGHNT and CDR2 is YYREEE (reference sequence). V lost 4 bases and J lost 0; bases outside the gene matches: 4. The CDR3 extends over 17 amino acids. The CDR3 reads CASSLGLAGVSTDTQYF. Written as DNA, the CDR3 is TGTGCCAGCAGCCTGGGACTAGCGGGGGTGAGCACAGATACGCAGTATTTT.

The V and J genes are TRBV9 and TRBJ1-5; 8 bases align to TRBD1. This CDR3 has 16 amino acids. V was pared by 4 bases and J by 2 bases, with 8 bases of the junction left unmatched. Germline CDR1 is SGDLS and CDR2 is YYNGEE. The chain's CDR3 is CASSPTSGGGNQPQHF. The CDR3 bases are TGTGCCAGCAGCCCTACCTCAGGGGGCGGCAATCAGCCCCAGCATTTT. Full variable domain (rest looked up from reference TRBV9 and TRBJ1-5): DSGVTQTPKHLITATGQRVTLRCSPRSGDLSVYWYQQSLDQGLQFLIQYYNGEERAKGNILERFSAQQFPDLHSELNLSSLELGDSALYFCASSPTSGGGNQPQHFGDGTRLSIL.

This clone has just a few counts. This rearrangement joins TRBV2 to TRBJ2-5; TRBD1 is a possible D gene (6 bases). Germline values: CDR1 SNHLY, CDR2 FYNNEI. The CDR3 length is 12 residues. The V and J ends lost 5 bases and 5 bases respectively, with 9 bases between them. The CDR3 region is CASSRDTETQYF. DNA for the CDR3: TGTGCCAGCAGTCGGGACACGGAGACCCAGTACTTC.

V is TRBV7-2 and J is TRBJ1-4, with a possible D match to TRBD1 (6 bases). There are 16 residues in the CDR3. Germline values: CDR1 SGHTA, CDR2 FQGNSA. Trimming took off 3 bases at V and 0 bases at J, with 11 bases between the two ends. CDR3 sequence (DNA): TGTGCCAGCAGCTTCACAGGGAGGGCAACTAATGAAAAACTGTTTTTT. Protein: CASSFTGRATNEKLFF.

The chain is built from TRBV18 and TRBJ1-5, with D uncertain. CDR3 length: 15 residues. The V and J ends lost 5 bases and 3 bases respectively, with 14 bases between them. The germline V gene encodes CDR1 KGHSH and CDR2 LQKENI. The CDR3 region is CASSVVEALNQPQHF. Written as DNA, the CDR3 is TGTGCCAGCTCAGTTGTGGAGGCTCTCAATCAGCCCCAGCATTTT.

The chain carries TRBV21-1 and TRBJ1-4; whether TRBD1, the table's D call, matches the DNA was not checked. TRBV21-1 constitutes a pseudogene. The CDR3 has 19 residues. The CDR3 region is CASSNRQGLKLIKNEKLFF. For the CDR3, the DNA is TGTGCCAGCAGCAATAGACAGGGCCTGAAACTTATAAAGAATGAAAAACTGTTTTTT.

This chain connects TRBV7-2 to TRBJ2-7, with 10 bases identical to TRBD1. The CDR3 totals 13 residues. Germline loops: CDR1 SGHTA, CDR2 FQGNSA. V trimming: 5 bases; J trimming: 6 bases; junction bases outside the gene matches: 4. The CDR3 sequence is CASSNRDRGEQYF. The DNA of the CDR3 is TGTGCCAGCAGCAACCGGGACAGGGGCGAGCAGTACTTC.

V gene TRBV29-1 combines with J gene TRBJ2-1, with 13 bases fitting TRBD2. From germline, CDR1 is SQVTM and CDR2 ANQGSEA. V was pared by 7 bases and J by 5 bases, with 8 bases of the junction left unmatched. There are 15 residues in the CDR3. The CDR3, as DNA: TGCAGCGCTGGAGGGACTAGCGGGGTAGACAATGAGCAGTTCTTC. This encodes CSAGGTSGVDNEQFF.

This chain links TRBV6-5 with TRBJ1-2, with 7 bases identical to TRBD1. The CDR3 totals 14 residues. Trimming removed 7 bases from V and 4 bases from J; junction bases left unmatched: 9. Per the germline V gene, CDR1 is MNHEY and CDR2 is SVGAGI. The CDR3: CASNIRGQSYGYTF. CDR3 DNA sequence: TGTGCCAGCAATATAAGGGGGCAGAGCTATGGCTACACCTTC.

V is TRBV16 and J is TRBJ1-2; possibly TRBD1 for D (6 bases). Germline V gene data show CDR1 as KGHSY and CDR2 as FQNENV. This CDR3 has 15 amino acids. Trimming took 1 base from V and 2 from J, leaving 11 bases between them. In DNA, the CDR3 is TGTGCCAGCAGCCAATTGTACAGGGTAAACTATGGCTACACCTTC. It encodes CASSQLYRVNYGYTF.

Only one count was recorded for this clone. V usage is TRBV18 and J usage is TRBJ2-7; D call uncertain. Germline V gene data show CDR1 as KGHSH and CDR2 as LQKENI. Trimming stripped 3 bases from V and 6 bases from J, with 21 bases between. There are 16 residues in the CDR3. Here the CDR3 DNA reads TGTGCCAGCTCACCCAGGTTGTCCGACCTTTCAAGCGAGCAGTACTTC. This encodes CASSPRLSDLSSEQYF.

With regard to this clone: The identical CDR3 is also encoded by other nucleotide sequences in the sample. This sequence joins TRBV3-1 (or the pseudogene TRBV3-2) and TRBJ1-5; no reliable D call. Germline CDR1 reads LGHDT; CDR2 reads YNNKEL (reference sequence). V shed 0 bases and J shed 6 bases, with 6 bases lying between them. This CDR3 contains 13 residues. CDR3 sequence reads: CASSQDLIQPQHF. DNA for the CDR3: TGTGCCAGCAGCCAAGATTTAATTCAGCCCCAGCATTTT.

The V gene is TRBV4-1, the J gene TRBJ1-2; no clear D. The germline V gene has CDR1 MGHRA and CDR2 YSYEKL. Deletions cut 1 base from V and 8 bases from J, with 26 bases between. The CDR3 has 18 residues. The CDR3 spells CASSQGVGSLALSGGYTF. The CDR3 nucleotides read TGCGCCAGCAGCCAAGGAGTCGGCAGTCTAGCTCTATCGGGAGGCTACACCTTC.

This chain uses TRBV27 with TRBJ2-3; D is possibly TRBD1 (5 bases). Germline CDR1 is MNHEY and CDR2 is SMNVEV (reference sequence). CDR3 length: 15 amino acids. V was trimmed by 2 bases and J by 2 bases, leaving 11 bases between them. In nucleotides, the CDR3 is TGTGCCAGCAGTTTACAGCAGGGATACACAGATACGCAGTATTTT. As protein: CASSLQQGYTDTQYF.

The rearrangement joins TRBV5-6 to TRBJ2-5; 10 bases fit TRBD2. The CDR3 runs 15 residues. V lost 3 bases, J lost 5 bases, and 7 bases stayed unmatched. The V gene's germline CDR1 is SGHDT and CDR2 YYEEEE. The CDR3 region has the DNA TGTGCCAGCAGCTCGGGACTAGCGAGGGGTGAGACCCAGTACTTC. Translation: CASSSGLARGETQYF.

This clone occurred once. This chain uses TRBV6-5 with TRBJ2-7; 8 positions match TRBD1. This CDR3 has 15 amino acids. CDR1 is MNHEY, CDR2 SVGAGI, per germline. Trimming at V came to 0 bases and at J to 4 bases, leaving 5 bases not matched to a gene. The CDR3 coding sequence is TGTGCCAGCAGTTACTCAGGGACAGGATCGTACGAGCAGTACTTC. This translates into CASSYSGTGSYEQYF.

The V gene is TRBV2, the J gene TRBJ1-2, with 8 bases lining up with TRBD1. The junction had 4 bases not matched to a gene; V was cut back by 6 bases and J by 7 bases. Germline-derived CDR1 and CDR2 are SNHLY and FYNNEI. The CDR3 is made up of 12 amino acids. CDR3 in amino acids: CASRSGTGGYTF. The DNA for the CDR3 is TGTGCCAGCAGATCCGGGACAGGTGGCTACACCTTC.

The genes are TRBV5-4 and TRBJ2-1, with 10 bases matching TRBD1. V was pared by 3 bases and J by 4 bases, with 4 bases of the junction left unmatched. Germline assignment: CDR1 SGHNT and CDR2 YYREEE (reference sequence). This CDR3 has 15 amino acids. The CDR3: CASSSRDRGYNEQFF. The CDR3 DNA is TGTGCCAGCAGCTCAAGGGACAGGGGATACAATGAGCAGTTCTTC.

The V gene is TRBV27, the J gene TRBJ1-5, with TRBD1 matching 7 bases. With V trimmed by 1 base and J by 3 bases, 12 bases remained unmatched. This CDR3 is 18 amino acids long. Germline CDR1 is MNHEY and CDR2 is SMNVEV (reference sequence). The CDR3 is CASSLYPTQGGVNQPQHF. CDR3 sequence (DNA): TGTGCCAGCAGTTTATATCCGACCCAGGGGGGTGTCAATCAGCCCCAGCATTTT.

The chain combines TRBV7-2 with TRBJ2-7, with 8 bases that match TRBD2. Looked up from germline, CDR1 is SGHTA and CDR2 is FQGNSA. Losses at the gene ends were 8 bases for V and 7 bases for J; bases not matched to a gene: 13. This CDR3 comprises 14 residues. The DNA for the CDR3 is TGTGCCAGCGAGATAGCGGGATTAGGGCTTGAGCAGTACTTC. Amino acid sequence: CASEIAGLGLEQYF. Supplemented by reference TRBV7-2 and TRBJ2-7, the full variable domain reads GAGVSQSPSNKVTEKGKDVELRCDPISGHTALYWYRQSLGQGLEFLIYFQGNSAPDKSGLPSDRFSAERTGGSVSTLTIQRTQQEDSAVYLCASEIAGLGLEQYFGPGTRLTVT.

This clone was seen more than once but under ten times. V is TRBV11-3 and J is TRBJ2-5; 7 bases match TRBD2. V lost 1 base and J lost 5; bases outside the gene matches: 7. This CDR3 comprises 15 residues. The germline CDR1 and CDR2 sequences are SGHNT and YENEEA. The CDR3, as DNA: TGTGCCAGCAGCTTAGGTACTAGCGTCATTGAGACCCAGTACTTC. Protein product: CASSLGTSVIETQYF.

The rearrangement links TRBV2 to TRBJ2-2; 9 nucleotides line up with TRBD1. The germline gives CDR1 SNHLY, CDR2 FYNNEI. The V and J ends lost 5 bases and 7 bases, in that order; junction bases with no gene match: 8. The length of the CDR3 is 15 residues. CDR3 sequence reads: CASSSYGQGIGELFF. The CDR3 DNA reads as TGTGCCAGCAGTTCATACGGACAGGGGATCGGGGAGCTGTTTTTT.

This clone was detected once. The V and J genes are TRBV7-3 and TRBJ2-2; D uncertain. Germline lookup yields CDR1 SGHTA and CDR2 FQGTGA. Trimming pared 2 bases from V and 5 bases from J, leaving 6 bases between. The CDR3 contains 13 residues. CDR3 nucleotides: TGTGCCAGCAGCTTAGACATTACCGGGGAGCTGTTTTTT. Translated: CASSLDITGELFF.

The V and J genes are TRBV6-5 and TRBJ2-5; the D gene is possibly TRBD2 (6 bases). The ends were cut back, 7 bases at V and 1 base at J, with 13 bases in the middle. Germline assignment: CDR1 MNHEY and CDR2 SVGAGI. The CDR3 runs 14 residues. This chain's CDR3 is CASNIGGIQETQYF. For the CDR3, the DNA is TGTGCCAGCAATATCGGGGGAATCCAAGAGACCCAGTACTTC.